A single sample is the source of the 15 T cell receptor beta chains below, sequenced in a study of radiotherapy plus CTLA-4 blockade in lung cancer. Sequencing used immunoSEQ multiplex PCR; TCRdb keeps in-frame clones, though not all of them. The table lists 65,000 to 90,000 clones, 85% to 90% of them singletons. The material was peripheral blood, obtained from a patient treated with radiotherapy plus ipilimumab. The receptors were sampled from a human donor with non-small cell lung cancer who had stable disease on radiotherapy plus ipilimumab.

The chain recombines TRBV5-1 with TRBJ2-5; 11 nucleotides agree with TRBD2. Germline loops: CDR1 SGHRS, CDR2 YFSETQ. Trimming removed 5 bases from V and 5 bases from J; junction bases left unmatched: 11. The CDR3 runs 16 residues. CDR3 coding DNA: TGCGCCAGCAGGGACCGGGCTAGCGGGGGGTGGGAGACCCAGTACTTC. Protein product: CASRDRASGGWETQYF.

The chain combines TRBV2 with TRBJ2-1; TRBD1 aligns across 8 bases. The CDR3 extends over 15 amino acids. Germline V gene data show CDR1 as SNHLY and CDR2 as FYNNEI. Unmatched junction bases numbered 7, after V lost 5 bases and J lost 4 bases. The CDR3 DNA is TGTGCCAGCAGTCGCCAGGGGGCTACGTACAATGAGCAGTTCTTC. Its translation is CASSRQGATYNEQFF.

This sequence joins TRBV30 and TRBJ1-2, with D tentatively TRBD1 (5 bases). Trimming left V 3 bases short and J 3 bases short, with 20 bases between. Germline CDR1 GTSNPN, CDR2 SVGIG (reference sequence). CDR3 size: 16 residues. CDR3 DNA sequence: TGTGCCTGGAGAATAGCAGGAGGGGCGGCCCACTATGGCTACACCTTC. Protein product: CAWRIAGGAAHYGYTF.

V and J are TRBV6-5 and TRBJ1-2, with D perhaps TRBD1 (6 bases). The CDR3 totals 13 residues. V was cut by 5 bases and J by 0 bases, with 7 bases left in between. CDR1 is MNHEY, CDR2 SVGAGI, per germline. This CDR3 reads CASSGTPNYGYTF. CDR3 in DNA: TGTGCCAGCAGTGGGACACCTAACTATGGCTACACCTTC.

This chain connects TRBV5-1 to TRBJ2-7, with 9 bases lining up with TRBD2. The J segment lost 5 bases and the V segment lost 4 bases, leaving 10 bases of the junction unmatched. From germline, CDR1 is SGHRS and CDR2 YFSETQ. The CDR3 has 15 residues. The chain's CDR3 is CASSPQWRGGNEQYF. The CDR3 coding sequence is TGCGCCAGCAGCCCCCAGTGGCGGGGGGGTAACGAGCAGTACTTC.

J is TRBJ1-6 and V is TRBV6-7, with a tentative D call TRBD1 (5 bases). TRBV6-7 has ORF status, its function being uncertain. The CDR3 extends over 19 amino acids. Trimming took off 2 bases at V and 6 bases at J, with 23 bases between the two ends. The CDR3 sequence: CASSYPRTTLDLSNSPLHF. DNA for the CDR3: TGTGCCAGCAGTTACCCCAGGACAACCCTAGACTTGAGTAATTCACCCCTCCACTTT.

The V gene is TRBV20-1, the J gene TRBJ1-1; TRBD1 aligns across 7 bases. With V trimmed by 7 bases and J by 10 bases, 9 bases remained unmatched. The germline gives CDR1 DFQATT, CDR2 SNEGSKA (reference sequence). This CDR3 has 11 residues. The CDR3 protein is CSVREGQRAFF. The DNA of the CDR3 is TGCAGTGTTCGAGAGGGACAGAGAGCTTTCTTT.

This chain links TRBV6-1 with TRBJ1-5; no firm D call. The CDR3 runs 12 residues. The V and J ends lost 7 bases and 4 bases respectively, with 8 bases between them. Germline loops: CDR1 MNHNS, CDR2 SASEGT. The CDR3, as DNA: TGTGCCAGCAAAGGGAATAATCAGCCCCAGCATTTT. Its protein is CASKGNNQPQHF.

The rearrangement uses TRBV6-6 and TRBJ2-4; TRBD1 aligns across 11 bases. Losses at the gene ends were 6 bases for V and 3 bases for J; bases not matched to a gene: 4. Germline CDR1 reads MNHNY; CDR2 reads SVGAGI (reference sequence). The CDR3 length is 15 residues. CDR3 amino acids: CASSQGTGGKNIQYF. The CDR3 coding sequence is TGTGCCAGCAGCCAGGGGACAGGGGGCAAAAACATTCAGTACTTC.

V is TRBV2 and J is TRBJ2-7; a weak D match, TRBD2 (6 bases). The germline gives CDR1 SNHLY, CDR2 FYNNEI. Trimming stripped 7 bases from V and 5 bases from J, with 12 bases between. This CDR3 has 12 amino acids. The CDR3 region is CASIKAGNEQYF. The CDR3 DNA reads TGTGCCAGCATTAAAGCGGGTAACGAGCAGTACTTC.

J is TRBJ2-1 and V is TRBV9, with TRBD1 matching 8 bases. V lost 3 bases to trimming and J lost 3 bases; unmatched junction nucleotides: 8. The CDR3 spans 16 residues. Per germline, CDR1 SGDLS and CDR2 YYNGEE. CDR3 sequence: CASSASTGTGYNEQFF. The CDR3 DNA follows: TGTGCCAGCAGCGCAAGTACCGGGACAGGCTACAATGAGCAGTTCTTC. The whole variable domain, filled in from reference TRBV9 and TRBJ2-1, reads DSGVTQTPKHLITATGQRVTLRCSPRSGDLSVYWYQQSLDQGLQFLIQYYNGEERAKGNILERFSAQQFPDLHSELNLSSLELGDSALYFCASSASTGTGYNEQFFGPGTRLTVL.

This chain uses TRBV18 with TRBJ2-5, with TRBD2 as a possible D gene (6 bases). Deletions cut 3 bases from V and 2 bases from J, with 10 bases between. Germline V gene data show CDR1 as KGHSH and CDR2 as LQKENI. This CDR3 has 14 residues. The CDR3, as DNA: TGTGCCAGCTCACCTCGGGGGACTCAAGAGACCCAGTACTTC. Protein sequence: CASSPRGTQETQYF.

The V and J genes are TRBV7-3 and TRBJ2-1; 12 bases map to TRBD2. The junction had 10 bases not matched to a gene; V was cut back by 3 bases and J by 10 bases. Germline V gene sequence: CDR1 SGHTA, CDR2 FQGTGA. CDR3 length: 16 residues. CDR3 DNA: TGTGCCAGCAGCTTGCTAGCGGGGGGGCCGTCGCGGGAGCAGTTCTTC. Protein product: CASSLLAGGPSREQFF.

The gene calls are TRBV6-6 and TRBJ1-5, with D hard to call. The CDR3 totals 13 residues. In germline, CDR1 is MNHNY, CDR2 SVGAGI (reference sequence). The V end lost 0 bases, the J end lost 5 bases, and 5 bases lay between the germline ends. CDR3 amino acids: CASSYSPDQPQHF. CDR3 DNA: TGTGCCAGCAGTTACTCACCCGATCAGCCCCAGCATTTT.

The genes are TRBV6-5 and TRBJ2-7; TRBD2 might be the D (7 bases). The CDR3 has 14 residues. V gave up 7 bases and J gave up 3 bases, with 16 bases separating them. Germline CDR1 reads MNHEY; CDR2 reads SVGAGI. The CDR3 is CASNSGGLLYEQYF. The CDR3 DNA sequence: TGTGCCAGCAATTCCGGGGGGCTGCTCTACGAGCAGTACTTC.